This T cell receptor (beta chain) was sequenced during a study of cytomegalovirus exposure and HLA in healthy donors. Overall study findings and caveats: Being indistinguishable, some V segments were excluded, TRBV6-2 and TRBV6-3 among them. Most sequenced TCRs were rare (though some public TCRs occurred in many donors).

Concerning this clone itself: The antigen is unknown.

V lost 1 base to trimming and J lost 6 bases, with 9 bases between them. The CDR3 is made up of 13 amino acids. CDR1 SGHTA and CDR2 FQGNSA come from the germline V gene. Vbeta (60) and Jbeta (13) primers were used in the PCR. How the authors handled the data: Among the unique TCR beta chains that a later analysis counted, some 73 million in all, roughly 11 million were shared. Only in-frame clones appear in the TCRdb table, and some are missing; sequencing was by immunoSEQ multiplex PCR. V, J and clone size were drawn from that table, and D and trimming were deduced from the DNA. Among some 56,000 clones listed, 75% to 90% were seen once.

The chain links TRBV7-2 to TRBJ1-2; D uncertain. This receptor was obtained from a woman aged 40 to 55 in good health and CMV-seronegative. Material: PBMCs. CDR3: CASSLGNSNGYTF. Written as DNA, the CDR3 is TGTGCCAGCAGCTTAGGTAATAGCAATGGCTACACCTTC.